The 20 T cell receptor beta chains listed next were all sequenced from one sample in a study of OX40 agonist ivuxolimab in advanced cancers. Repertoires were generated with immunoSEQ multiplex PCR, while TCRdb's copy carries only in-frame clones and drops some. The table shows 80,000 to 100,000 clones, with 80% to 90% occurring only once. The sample was CD4+ or CD8+ T cells sorted from blood, taken in a trial of the OX40 agonist ivuxolimab. These TCRs come from an adult with an advanced solid tumor such as melanoma, head and neck, liver or kidney cancer.

The V call is TRBV21-1, the J call TRBJ1-1. TRBV21-1 has pseudogene status. This CDR3 region has 14 residues. The CDR3: CASRLKGSATEAFF. Here the CDR3 DNA reads TGTGCCAGCAGATTGAAGGGCTCGGCCACTGAAGCTTTCTTT.

The gene calls are TRBV7-8 and TRBJ2-1; a weak D match, TRBD2 (6 bases). Trimming took 3 bases from V and 4 from J, leaving 19 bases between them. The CDR3 contains 17 residues. CDR1 is SGHVS, CDR2 FQNEAQ, per germline. This CDR3 reads CASSFGGNPRGYNEQFF. The CDR3 region has the DNA TGTGCCAGCAGCTTTGGGGGGAACCCTCGAGGGTACAATGAGCAGTTCTTC.

The V gene is TRBV7-2, the J gene TRBJ1-2; TRBD1 is a possible D gene (6 bases). The CDR3 runs to 17 residues. The V end lost 1 base, the J end lost 0 bases, and 15 bases lay between the germline ends. Germline CDR1 SGHTA, CDR2 FQGNSA. The DNA for the CDR3 is TGTGCCAGCAGCTTAGAGCCCGCCGGGACACCTAACTATGGCTACACCTTC. It codes for CASSLEPAGTPNYGYTF.

This chain links TRBV6-5 with TRBJ1-2; possible D gene TRBD1, 6 bases. Germline CDR1 reads MNHEY; CDR2 reads SVGAGI. The V and J ends lost 0 bases and 9 bases respectively, with 11 bases between them. The CDR3 extends over 13 amino acids. CDR3 in amino acids: CASSYSGGHSYTF. CDR3 coding DNA: TGTGCCAGCAGTTACTCGGGGGGGCATAGCTACACCTTC.

The chain uses TRBV4-1 and TRBJ1-2; tentatively, D is TRBD1 (5 bases). V gave up 1 base and J gave up 4 bases, with 16 bases separating them. The CDR3 runs 16 residues. Per the germline V gene, CDR1 is MGHRA and CDR2 is YSYEKL. CDR3 in amino acids: CASSQAVRVGSYGYTF. The DNA for the CDR3 is TGCGCCAGCAGCCAAGCTGTCAGGGTCGGGAGCTATGGCTACACCTTC.

J is TRBJ2-1 and V is TRBV6-1; D is undetermined. CDR3 length: 15 amino acids. The V end lost 6 bases, the J end lost 4 bases, and 16 bases lay between the germline ends. The germline gives CDR1 MNHNS, CDR2 SASEGT. The DNA for the CDR3 is TGTGCCAGCAGGGACCCGGGTGGGCGGTACAATGAGCAGTTCTTC. Residues: CASRDPGGRYNEQFF.

The chain combines TRBV5-6 with TRBJ2-3; D assignment may be TRBD1 or TRBD2 (6 bases each). The length of the CDR3 is 14 residues. Germline values: CDR1 SGHDT, CDR2 YYEEEE. Trimming took 7 bases from V and 5 from J, leaving 17 bases between them. This chain's CDR3 is CASFRGPPQDTQYF. The DNA for the CDR3 is TGTGCCAGCTTTCGGGGGCCTCCCCAAGATACGCAGTATTTT.

CDR3 sequence reads: CASISMGQLNEAFF. Here the CDR3 DNA reads TGCGCCAGCATTTCTATGGGACAGCTAAATGAAGCTTTCTTT. J is TRBJ1-1 and V is TRBV10-2, with 7 bases fitting TRBD1. In germline, CDR1 is WSHSY, CDR2 SAAADI. J lost 7 bases, V lost 7 bases, and 12 bases had no gene match. This CDR3 has 14 amino acids.

This chain joins TRBV14 and TRBJ2-5; 9 nucleotides align to TRBD1. V lost 4 bases to trimming and J lost 5 bases; unmatched junction nucleotides: 5. CDR1 and CDR2 from the germline V gene are SGHDN and FVKESK. The CDR3 runs to 14 residues. The CDR3 protein is CASSRRQGGETQYF. Written as DNA, the CDR3 is TGTGCCAGCAGCCGGCGACAGGGGGGTGAGACCCAGTACTTC.

The chain is built from TRBV2 and TRBJ2-3; D is undetermined. Germline values: CDR1 SNHLY, CDR2 FYNNEI. V lost 8 bases and J lost 2, with 14 bases in between. There are 14 residues in the CDR3. The CDR3 region has the DNA TGTGCCAGCCTCAGCAATTTCGTCACAGATACGCAGTATTTT. Translated, it gives CASLSNFVTDTQYF. Looking up the rest from reference TRBV2 and TRBJ2-3 gives the full variable domain: EPEVTQTPSHQVTQMGQEVILRCVPISNHLYFYWYRQILGQKVEFLVSFYNNEISEKSEIFDDQFSVERPDGSNFTLKIRSTKLEDSAMYFCASLSNFVTDTQYFGPGTRLTVL.

Written as DNA, the CDR3 is TGTGCCAGCAGCCGGACAGGGGTTAATGAAAAACTGTTTTTT. Translating gives CASSRTGVNEKLFF. V and J are TRBV6-6 and TRBJ1-4, with 9 bases identical to TRBD1. V gave up 6 bases and J gave up 4 bases; unmatched junction bases: 3. The CDR3 spans 14 residues. Germline assignment: CDR1 MNHNY and CDR2 SVGAGI (reference sequence).

This clone was observed once. V usage is TRBV5-1 and J usage is TRBJ2-3, with D perhaps TRBD1 or TRBD2 (6 bases each). V lost 7 bases and J 13 bases, leaving 16 bases between the germline ends. CDR1 is SGHRS and CDR2 is YFSETQ in the germline V gene. This CDR3 contains 11 residues. In nucleotides, the CDR3 is TGCGCCAGCCTCGAAGGGGGGCAGGAGTATTTT. Translated, it gives CASLEGGQEYF.

The V gene is TRBV5-1, the J gene TRBJ1-2; tentatively, D is TRBD1 (5 bases). The CDR3 spans 13 residues. The ends were cut back, 1 base at V and 3 bases at J, with 7 bases in the middle. The germline V gene has CDR1 SGHRS and CDR2 YFSETQ. CDR3 DNA: TGCGCCAGCAGCTTGAGGGGTGACTATGGCTACACCTTC. This codes for CASSLRGDYGYTF.

The chain couples TRBV7-9 to TRBJ2-2, with TRBD2 matching over 10 bases. This CDR3 is built from 16 residues. J gave up 4 bases and V 0 bases, and 2 bases lay outside the gene matches. Germline values: CDR1 SEHNR, CDR2 FQNEAQ (reference sequence). The CDR3 spells CASSLASGRATGELFF. In DNA, the CDR3 is TGTGCCAGCAGCTTAGCCAGCGGGAGGGCCACCGGGGAGCTGTTTTTT.

The chain recombines TRBV10-3 with TRBJ1-5; 7 nucleotides agree with TRBD1. The CDR3 has 14 residues. The germline gives CDR1 ENHRY, CDR2 SYGVKD. Trimming cost V 2 bases and J 2 bases; bases outside gene matches: 0. Here the CDR3 DNA reads TGTGCCATCAGTGAGGACAGGGGCAATCAGCCCCAGCATTTT. Encoded protein: CAISEDRGNQPQHF.

This chain connects TRBV30 to TRBJ1-3, with D tentatively TRBD1 (5 bases). Germline CDR1 reads GTSNPN; CDR2 reads SVGIG (reference sequence). Trimming cost V 2 bases and J 11 bases, with 16 bases left between them. This CDR3 is 13 amino acids long. CDR3 nucleotide sequence: TGTGCCTGGAGTAGGGACCCGGGATCTTCCATATATTTT. The encoded protein is CAWSRDPGSSIYF. Combining the CDR3 with reference TRBV30 and TRBJ1-3 gives the whole variable domain SQTIHQWPATLVQPVGSPLSLECTVEGTSNPNLYWYRQAAGRGLQLLFYSVGIGQISSEVPQNLSASRPQDRQFILSSKKLLLSDSGFYLCAWSRDPGSSIYFGEGSWLTVV.

The rearrangement uses TRBV5-4 and TRBJ2-2; D is possibly TRBD1 or TRBD2 (5 bases each). CDR1 and CDR2 (germline): SGHNT, YYREEE (reference sequence). V lost 4 bases, J lost 0 bases, and 10 bases lay in between. The CDR3 is made up of 15 amino acids. CDR3 loop: CASSPGPSNTGELFF. CDR3 sequence (DNA): TGTGCCAGCAGCCCGGGACCCTCGAACACCGGGGAGCTGTTTTTT.

The chain recombines TRBV23-1 with TRBJ2-7; D possibly corresponds to TRBD1 (6 bases). TRBV23-1 is noted as an ORF with a role that remains uncertain. The CDR3 is 13 amino acids. V was clipped by 10 bases and J by 2 bases, with 15 bases between them. The CDR3 protein is CAKDRSTPYEQYV. The CDR3 nucleotides read TGCGCCAAAGACAGGTCCACTCCCTACGAGCAGTACGTC.

This chain joins TRBV19 and TRBJ2-5; D unresolved. In germline, CDR1 is LNHDA, CDR2 SQIVND (reference sequence). V shed 0 bases and J shed 5 bases, with 7 bases lying between them. This CDR3 region has 13 residues. The chain's CDR3 is CASSIERWETQYF. CDR3 DNA sequence: TGTGCCAGTAGTATAGAGAGGTGGGAGACCCAGTACTTC.

The rearrangement uses TRBV7-2 and TRBJ1-1, with D unresolved. The CDR3 contains 14 residues. Deletions cut 1 base from V and 4 bases from J, with 10 bases between. Germline loops: CDR1 SGHTA, CDR2 FQGNSA. The CDR3 region is CASSLEVGGTEAFF. The CDR3 DNA sequence: TGTGCCAGCAGCTTAGAGGTGGGAGGCACTGAAGCTTTCTTT.